These 8 T cell receptor beta chains share one sample of origin, sequenced in a study of blood T cell repertoires in COVID-19. Clones were read by immunoSEQ multiplex PCR, and TCRdb kept only the in-frame ones, dropping some. The table includes approximately 230,000 clones, roughly 84% detected once. The sequencing input was peripheral blood. These receptor sequences come from a man aged 25-40 years with active or convalescent COVID-19.

The gene calls are TRBV5-6 and TRBJ1-2; no clear D. Germline V CDR1 and CDR2: SGHDT, YYEEEE. There are 15 residues in the CDR3. Trimming removed 1 base at V and 8 bases at J, with 18 bases between. The CDR3 nucleotides read TGTGCCAGCAGCTTGATTACGCTGAATAGTCGGGGCTACACCTTC. Its translation: CASSLITLNSRGYTF.

This chain joins TRBV7-6 and TRBJ2-1, with 8 bases matching TRBD2. Trimming cost V 4 bases and J 1 base; bases outside gene matches: 6. The CDR3 has 16 amino acids. Germline assignment: CDR1 SGHVS and CDR2 FNYEAQ. The CDR3 nucleotides are TGTGCCAGCAGCTCGCCCGGGACTAGGTCCTACAATGAGCAGTTCTTC. As protein: CASSSPGTRSYNEQFF.

This clone was detected only once. The chain joins TRBV5-1 to TRBJ2-3; D is possibly TRBD2 (6 bases). CDR1 is SGHRS, CDR2 YFSETQ, per germline. This CDR3 comprises 16 residues. V was trimmed by 1 base and J by 0 bases, leaving 12 bases between them. Here the CDR3 DNA reads TGCGCCAGCAGCTTGTGGGGCGGGGCAAGCACAGATACGCAGTATTTT. It codes for CASSLWGGASTDTQYF.

The chain combines TRBV28 with TRBJ2-3, with 10 positions matching TRBD2. V gave up 5 bases and J gave up 5 bases; unmatched junction bases: 16. Germline V gene lookup returns CDR1 MDHEN and CDR2 SYDVKM. The CDR3 is 18 residues long. The CDR3 loop is CASSETKAGGNQGDTQYF. CDR3 coding DNA: TGTGCCAGCAGTGAAACCAAAGCGGGAGGGAACCAGGGAGATACGCAGTATTTT. The full variable domain, with the rest looked up from reference TRBV28 and TRBJ2-3, is DVKVTQSSRYLVKRTGEKVFLECVQDMDHENMFWYRQDPGLGLRLIYFSYDVKMKEKGDIPEGYSVSREKKERFSLILESASTNQTSMYLCASSETKAGGNQGDTQYFGPGTRLTVL.

V usage is TRBV6-1 and J usage is TRBJ2-1; 10 positions match TRBD2. Germline values: CDR1 MNHNS, CDR2 SASEGT. CDR3 size: 15 residues. V was pared by 2 bases and J by 15 bases, with 13 bases of the junction left unmatched. CDR3 coding DNA: TGTGCCAGCAGTGAATTGGATACCAGCGGGAGGGCCCCGTTCTTC. Protein product: CASSELDTSGRAPFF.

V gene TRBV7-9 combines with J gene TRBJ1-3, with D unresolved. CDR3 length equals 16 residues. V was trimmed by 3 bases and J by 2 bases, leaving 14 bases between them. Germline CDR1 is SEHNR and CDR2 is FQNEAQ (reference sequence). In DNA, the CDR3 is TGTGCCAGCAGCTTCCCCGGGAGCTCCACTGGAAACACCATATATTTT. This sequence encodes CASSFPGSSTGNTIYF.

The chain couples TRBV28 to TRBJ2-1; 9 nucleotides agree with TRBD2. CDR1 and CDR2 (germline): MDHEN, SYDVKM. After removal of 3 bases from V and 5 bases from J, the junction contained 5 bases not matched to a gene. CDR3 size: 15 residues. The CDR3 DNA is TGTGCCAGCAGTTTCGTGACTAGCGGCAACAATGAGCAGTTCTTC. Its protein is CASSFVTSGNNEQFF.

The genes are TRBV27 and TRBJ2-5, with D tentatively TRBD1 (5 bases). The V and J ends lost 3 bases and 1 base respectively, with 9 bases between them. This CDR3 has 14 amino acids. CDR1 and CDR2 from the germline V gene are MNHEY and SMNVEV (reference sequence). The CDR3 DNA follows: TGTGCCAGCAGTTTCAGGGCTTCCCAAGAGACCCAGTACTTC. Its translation: CASSFRASQETQYF.